One and the same sample provided the 18 T cell receptor beta chains below, sequenced in a study of blood T cells in healthy people across ages. The use of a sample-barcoded 5' primer and a J-beta primer mix characterized a second PCR of roughly 6 to 11 cycles. One entry per CDR3 protein results from TCRdb running MiXCR on the 5' RACE reads. The sample includes 1.5 million to 2 million distinct CDR3 sequences, 28% of them seen just once. The sequenced sample was blood. The receptor set was obtained from a young woman in good health.

The chain combines TRBV2 with TRBJ2-1; 7 bases are shared with TRBD2. This CDR3 contains 14 residues. Germline CDR1 and CDR2: SNHLY and FYNNEI. After removal of 7 bases from V and 5 bases from J, the junction contained 8 bases not matched to a gene. CDR3 coding DNA: TGTGCCAGCAATCCTGGTAGCGGGCACAATGAGCAGTTCTTC. This gives the protein CASNPGSGHNEQFF. Full variable domain (outside the CDR3, taken from reference TRBV2 and TRBJ2-1): EPEVTQTPSHQVTQMGQEVILRCVPISNHLYFYWYRQILGQKVEFLVSFYNNEISEKSEIFDDQFSVERPDGSNFTLKIRSTKLEDSAMYFCASNPGSGHNEQFFGPGTRLTVL.

The chain recombines TRBV18 with TRBJ1-5; D perhaps matches TRBD1 (5 bases). Germline V gene data show CDR1 as KGHSH and CDR2 as LQKENI. V shed 3 bases and J shed 1 base, with 10 bases lying between them. CDR3 length equals 15 residues. This CDR3 reads CASSPSGVSNQPQHF. The CDR3 DNA reads as TGTGCCAGCTCACCCTCGGGGGTGAGCAATCAGCCCCAGCATTTT.

This clonotype was recorded a few times. This chain links TRBV29-1 with TRBJ2-7, with 11 nucleotides matching TRBD1. The CDR3 sequence is 14 residues long. V was pared by 6 bases and J by 3 bases, with 7 bases of the junction left unmatched. Germline V gene lookup returns CDR1 SQVTM and CDR2 ANQGSEA. The CDR3 DNA is TGCAGCGTGGCGAGGACAGGGGGCATCTACGAGCAGTACTTC. Its protein is CSVARTGGIYEQYF.

This rearrangement joins TRBV20-1 to TRBJ2-1; 12 bases are shared with TRBD2. V lost 5 bases and J lost 2; bases outside the gene matches: 16. The CDR3 is made up of 19 amino acids. Germline loops: CDR1 DFQATT, CDR2 SNEGSKA (reference sequence). The CDR3 nucleotides read TGCAGTGCTCAGAATTGGAGGGCTAGCGGGAGGGCCACCTACAATGAGCAGTTCTTC. Translation gives CSAQNWRASGRATYNEQFF.

This clonotype came up many times. The V and J genes are TRBV7-9 and TRBJ2-1; D is unclear. Germline assignment: CDR1 SEHNR and CDR2 FQNEAQ (reference sequence). CDR3 size: 14 residues. Between the trimmed V and J ends, which lost 1 base and 5 bases, there was a span of 9 bases. The CDR3 DNA sequence: TGTGCCAGCAGCTTAGTAGGACGGAACAATGAGCAGTTCTTC. Encoded protein: CASSLVGRNNEQFF.

The CDR3: CASSQAGDSNQPQHF. Here the CDR3 DNA reads TGCGCCAGCAGCCAAGCGGGGGACAGCAATCAGCCCCAGCATTTT. The rearrangement joins TRBV4-1 to TRBJ1-5, with D perhaps matching TRBD1 (5 bases). This CDR3 comprises 15 residues. Germline-derived CDR1 and CDR2 are MGHRA and YSYEKL. Trimming shortened V by 1 base and J by 1 base, and 8 bases separated the two germline ends.

V gene TRBV18 combines with J gene TRBJ2-3; 10 bases are shared with TRBD1. The junction had 6 bases not matched to a gene; V was cut back by 6 bases and J by 3 bases. CDR3 length: 15 residues. Germline loops: CDR1 KGHSH, CDR2 LQKENI. CDR3 sequence: CASSRDRGKTDTQYF. The CDR3 nucleotides are TGTGCCAGCTCCAGGGACAGGGGAAAGACAGATACGCAGTATTTT.

The chain combines TRBV28 with TRBJ2-6; no clear D gene. Germline CDR1 MDHEN, CDR2 SYDVKM. V lost 5 bases and J 0 bases, leaving 11 bases between the germline ends. The CDR3 extends over 16 amino acids. This CDR3 reads CASSKTAVSGANVLTF. Here the CDR3 DNA reads TGTGCCAGCAGTAAAACGGCTGTCTCTGGGGCCAACGTCCTGACTTTC.

This chain uses TRBV6-4 with TRBJ2-1; 7 bases map to TRBD1. The CDR3 has 18 amino acids. With V trimmed by 5 bases and J by 0 bases, 13 bases remained unmatched. Germline CDR1 reads MRHNA; CDR2 reads SNTAGT. CDR3 sequence reads: CASSYNPQGLRSYNEQFF. The CDR3 region has the DNA TGTGCCAGCAGTTACAACCCACAGGGGCTACGCTCCTACAATGAGCAGTTCTTC.

This clonotype was seen only a few times. The rearrangement links TRBV7-2 to TRBJ1-5; D is uncertain. The CDR3 consists of 15 residues. V was trimmed by 5 bases and J by 0 bases, leaving 11 bases between them. The germline CDR1 and CDR2 sequences are SGHTA and FQGNSA. The CDR3 bases are TGTGCCAGCAGCCCCGGGGTCGCTAGCAATCAGCCCCAGCATTTT. This translates into CASSPGVASNQPQHF.

This clonotype was observed a single time. This chain joins TRBV5-1 and TRBJ2-7, with TRBD2 matching over 8 bases. The CDR3 runs 15 residues. Per the germline V gene, CDR1 is SGHRS and CDR2 is YFSETQ. With 5 bases clipped from V and 0 bases from J, the junction kept 7 bases outside the gene matches. CDR3 in DNA: TGCGCCAGCAGTCTTAGCGGGGCTATCTCCTACGAGCAGTACTTC. It specifies CASSLSGAISYEQYF.

This clonotype has just a few counts. The rearrangement links TRBV15 to TRBJ1-1, with D possibly matching TRBD1 (6 bases). The CDR3 totals 14 residues. From germline, CDR1 is LNHNV and CDR2 YYDKDF (reference sequence). V lost 0 bases to trimming and J lost 3 bases, with 8 bases between them. This CDR3 reads CATSREGGDTEAFF. In DNA, the CDR3 is TGTGCCACCAGCAGAGAAGGGGGGGACACTGAAGCTTTCTTT.

V usage is TRBV14 and J usage is TRBJ2-7, with TRBD2 matching 15 bases. The CDR3 extends over 19 amino acids. Germline V gives CDR1 SGHDN, CDR2 FVKESK. The junction had 7 bases not matched to a gene; V was cut back by 1 base and J by 0 bases. This CDR3 is CASSQGGTSGRWSSYEQYF. In nucleotides, the CDR3 is TGTGCCAGCAGCCAAGGAGGGACTAGCGGGAGGTGGAGCTCCTACGAGCAGTACTTC.

The genes are TRBV5-1 and TRBJ2-3; tentative D call: TRBD2 (6 bases). There are 16 residues in the CDR3. Per germline, CDR1 SGHRS and CDR2 YFSETQ. V lost 1 base, J lost 2 bases, and 14 bases lay in between. CDR3 protein: CASSLTDGGFTDTQYF. Written as DNA, the CDR3 is TGCGCCAGCAGCTTGACGGACGGGGGTTTCACAGATACGCAGTATTTT. Using reference TRBV5-1 and TRBJ2-3 for the parts outside the CDR3, the full variable domain is KAGVTQTPRYLIKTRGQQVTLSCSPISGHRSVSWYQQTPGQGLQFLFEYFSETQRNKGNFPGRFSGRQFSNSRSEMNVSTLELGDSALYLCASSLTDGGFTDTQYFGPGTRLTVL.

In its sample, this clonotype was seen many times. The gene calls are TRBV27 and TRBJ2-1; TRBD1 matches at 9 bases. CDR3 size: 15 residues. Germline loops: CDR1 MNHEY, CDR2 SMNVEV (reference sequence). J lost 7 bases, V lost 4 bases, and 8 bases had no gene match. The CDR3 protein is CASSSDHRGQNEQFF. The CDR3 DNA reads as TGTGCCAGCAGTTCGGACCACAGGGGGCAGAATGAGCAGTTCTTC.

This clonotype has more than one count but fewer than ten. The chain employs TRBV19 and TRBJ2-1; TRBD2 matches at 9 bases. V was pared by 5 bases and J by 7 bases, with 6 bases of the junction left unmatched. The CDR3 covers 14 residues. Germline CDR1 is LNHDA and CDR2 is SQIVND (reference sequence). The DNA for the CDR3 is TGTGCCAGTAGTGGTAGACTAGCGGAAAATGAGCAGTTCTTC. Its translation is CASSGRLAENEQFF.

This clonotype was observed many times. The chain recombines TRBV20-1 with TRBJ1-5; 8 bases align to TRBD1. CDR1 is DFQATT, CDR2 SNEGSKA, per germline (reference sequence). The CDR3 length is 18 residues. Trimming cost V 0 bases and J 1 base; bases outside gene matches: 11. The CDR3 reads CSARDMTGELQSNQPQHF. CDR3 sequence (DNA): TGCAGTGCTAGAGATATGACAGGGGAGTTGCAAAGCAATCAGCCCCAGCATTTT.

This clonotype showed up just a few times. One end of the junction is discordant with germline, which a read error may explain. This chain joins TRBV11-3 and TRBJ2-7; 9 bases are a match to TRBD2. Per the germline V gene, CDR1 is SGHNT and CDR2 is YENEEA. CDR3 length: 15 amino acids. Here the CDR3 reads CASSLEAGGTYEQYF. The CDR3 bases are TGTGCCAGCAGCCTAGAAGCGGGGGGCACATACGAGCAGTACTTC.